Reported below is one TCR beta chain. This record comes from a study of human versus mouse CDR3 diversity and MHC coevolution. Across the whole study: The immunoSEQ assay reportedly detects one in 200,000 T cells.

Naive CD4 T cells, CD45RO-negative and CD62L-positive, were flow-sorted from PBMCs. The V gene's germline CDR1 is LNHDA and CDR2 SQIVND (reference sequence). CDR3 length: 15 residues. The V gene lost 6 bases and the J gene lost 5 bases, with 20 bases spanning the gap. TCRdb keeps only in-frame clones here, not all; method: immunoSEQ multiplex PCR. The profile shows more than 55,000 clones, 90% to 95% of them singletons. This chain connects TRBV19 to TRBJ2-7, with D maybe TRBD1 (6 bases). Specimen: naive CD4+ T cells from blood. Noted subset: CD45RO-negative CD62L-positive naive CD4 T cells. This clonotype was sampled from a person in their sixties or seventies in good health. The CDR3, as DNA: TGTGCCAGTAGCAAATCCTCAGGGGATCGGAACGAGCAGTACTTC. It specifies CASSKSSGDRNEQYF.